This T cell receptor (beta chain) was identified during a study of neurological immune-mediated disorders. Study-wide context: Secondary progressive cases numbered 3 among the approximately 35 multiple sclerosis patients, while the other 31 were relapsing-remitting.

This clonotype was seen many times. Its antigen is unknown. The cDNA was synthesized by means of template-switch 5'RACE, which was carried out with 10-nucleotide random UMIs. TCRdb used MiXCR to reprocess the 5' RACE reads, holding one entry per CDR3 protein. Of about 46,000 distinct CDR3 sequences in the sample, about 2% were seen once. Study-wide findings and caveats: None of the CDR3 amino acid sequences in expanded clones turned up in more than one subject, which points to private repertoires in all groups. Healthy controls had more TCR clonal expansion than multiple sclerosis, which showed the least, whereas HTLV-1-associated myelopathy showed the most.

The V end was cut by 10 bases, the J end by 10 bases, with 17 bases between. The CDR3 extends over 13 amino acids. Material: PBMCs. The chain is built from TRBV12-3 or TRBV12-4 and TRBJ1-6; D might be TRBD1 (5 bases). This TCR was recovered from a woman aged 40 to 50 with multiple sclerosis. CDR3: CAISGGGGSPLHF. The CDR3 nucleotides are TGTGCCATTAGCGGGGGAGGTGGGTCACCCCTCCACTTT.